The 12 T cell receptor beta chains below were found in one sample sequenced in a study of blood T cell repertoires in COVID-19. Sequenced by immunoSEQ multiplex PCR; TCRdb stores in-frame clones only, minus some. The table lists 200,000 to 250,000 clones, about 87% of them singletons. Sequencing used PBMCs or T cells enriched from blood (not recorded which). The receptors derive from a woman younger than 45 who had recovered from COVID-19.

The chain is built from TRBV4-3 and TRBJ2-1, with 7 positions matching TRBD2. CDR3 length: 17 residues. Germline V lookup: CDR1 LGHNA, CDR2 YSLEER. With V trimmed by 0 bases and J by 5 bases, 10 bases remained unmatched. CDR3 nucleotide sequence: TGCGCCAGCAGCCAAGATTTGGGGAGCGGGGCGGACAATGAGCAGTTCTTC. It translates to CASSQDLGSGADNEQFF.

The chain has TRBV5-3 and TRBJ1-3; 7 nucleotides match TRBD1. TRBV5-3 counts as an open reading frame of uncertain function. The CDR3 covers 15 residues. Trimming at V came to 6 bases and at J to 0 bases, leaving 6 bases not matched to a gene. CDR3 sequence: CARTQGQSSGNTIYF. In DNA form, the CDR3 reads TGTGCCAGAACCCAGGGACAGAGCTCTGGAAACACCATATATTTT.

This chain uses TRBV9 with TRBJ2-1; TRBD2 matches at 11 bases. V was pared by 0 bases and J by 9 bases, with 8 bases of the junction left unmatched. The CDR3 spans 16 residues. Germline lookup yields CDR1 SGDLS and CDR2 YYNGEE. The CDR3, as DNA: TGTGCCAGCAGCGTAGATGGTAGCGGGGGGGCCCGTGAGCAGTTCTTC. Translating it yields CASSVDGSGGAREQFF.

This clone has only one observation. V gene TRBV19 combines with J gene TRBJ2-3, with 7 bases that match TRBD1. Germline-derived CDR1 and CDR2 are LNHDA and SQIVND (reference sequence). The trim removed 4 bases at V and 2 bases at J, leaving 6 bases unmatched. The CDR3 runs to 15 residues. This CDR3 is CASSKGAFYTDTQYF. The CDR3 DNA reads TGTGCCAGTAGTAAGGGGGCATTCTACACAGATACGCAGTATTTT.

In this sample, this clone turned up a few times. The V and J genes are TRBV5-4 and TRBJ1-2, with a weak D call TRBD1 (5 bases). Deletions cut 3 bases from V and 8 bases from J, with 14 bases between. The CDR3 is 13 amino acids. Germline-derived CDR1 and CDR2 are SGHNT and YYREEE (reference sequence). CDR3 coding DNA: TGTGCCAGCAGCTCATCGACAGCGTTCGGCTACACCTTC. Protein product: CASSSSTAFGYTF.

The chain carries TRBV19 and TRBJ2-7; 11 bases are a match to TRBD1. The germline V gene has CDR1 LNHDA and CDR2 SQIVND (reference sequence). J lost 5 bases, V lost 8 bases, and 5 bases had no gene match. The CDR3 spans 13 residues. DNA of the CDR3: TGTGCCAGTGGACAGGGGGCGTTCGACGAGCAGTACTTC. This codes for CASGQGAFDEQYF.

The V gene is TRBV18, the J gene TRBJ2-3, with a tentative D call TRBD1 (5 bases). Germline CDR1 and CDR2: KGHSH and LQKENI. Trimming pared 6 bases from V and 5 bases from J, leaving 18 bases between. This CDR3 is 15 amino acids long. CDR3 nucleotide sequence: TGTGCCAGCTCCGCTGCAGGGTCGCTTAGAGATACGCAGTATTTT. Translation gives CASSAAGSLRDTQYF.

V usage is TRBV12-5 and J usage is TRBJ2-1; TRBD2 is a possible D gene (5 bases). Germline V CDR1 and CDR2: LGHNT, FRNRAP. The germline V and J ends were trimmed by 2 bases and 0 bases, with 11 bases remaining between them. CDR3 length equals 16 residues. DNA of the CDR3: TGTGCTAGTGGTTTGCCCAGCGGAGGCTCCTACAATGAGCAGTTCTTC. It codes for CASGLPSGGSYNEQFF.

As DNA, the CDR3 is TGTGCCAGCAGGGAGACAGGGGTCTATGGCTACACCTTC. This encodes CASRETGVYGYTF. This chain connects TRBV6-5 to TRBJ1-2; TRBD1 matches at 8 bases. V gave up 6 bases and J gave up 4 bases; unmatched junction bases: 4. The CDR3 extends over 13 amino acids. From germline, CDR1 is MNHEY and CDR2 SVGAGI.

V is TRBV12-5 and J is TRBJ2-1; TRBD2 agrees at 11 bases. Looked up from germline, CDR1 is LGHNT and CDR2 is FRNRAP. There are 17 residues in the CDR3. The junction had 13 bases not matched to a gene; V was cut back by 4 bases and J by 8 bases. CDR3 loop: CASGSTQLAGGPYEQFF. The CDR3, as DNA: TGTGCTAGTGGTTCGACCCAATTAGCGGGGGGGCCCTATGAGCAGTTCTTC. Looking up the rest from reference TRBV12-5 and TRBJ2-1 gives the full variable domain: DARVTQTPRHKVTEMGQEVTMRCQPILGHNTVFWYRQTMMQGLELLAYFRNRAPLDDSGMPKDRFSAEMPDATLATLKIQPSEPRDSAVYFCASGSTQLAGGPYEQFFGPGTRLTVL.

The chain is built from TRBV19 and TRBJ1-2; possibly TRBD1 for D (6 bases). The CDR3 runs to 15 residues. Germline V gene data show CDR1 as LNHDA and CDR2 as SQIVND (reference sequence). Trimming cost V 3 bases and J 2 bases, with 13 bases left between them. The DNA for the CDR3 is TGTGCCAGTAGTATTGGGGGCAGTCCCAACTATGGCTACACCTTC. It is translated as CASSIGGSPNYGYTF.

V and J are TRBV5-1 and TRBJ2-3; D gene ambiguous. CDR1 SGHRS and CDR2 YFSETQ come from the germline V gene. This CDR3 contains 14 residues. Trimming pared 1 base from V and 0 bases from J, leaving 6 bases between. CDR3 nucleotides: TGCGCCAGCAGCTTGATGTCTAGCACAGATACGCAGTATTTT. Protein product: CASSLMSSTDTQYF.